Below, 9 T cell receptor beta chains from the same sample are listed, as sequenced in a study of T cell repertoires in cytomegalovirus infection. MiXCR, run by TCRdb on the reads, gives a single entry per CDR3 protein. Altogether about 63,000 distinct CDR3 sequences are present, 20% to 25% being singletons, with the ten largest covering 73%. The antigens of these receptors remain unknown. The sample consisted of CD8+ T cells from cultured PBMCs, taken from culture after CMV antigen stimulation. The source of these receptors is a human donor in good health (CMV status not recorded). Some clones in this sample may be carry-over from other donors' samples.

The chain couples TRBV14 to TRBJ2-2; D unclear. Germline V gene sequence: CDR1 SGHDN, CDR2 FVKESK. The ends were cut back, 0 bases at V and 5 bases at J, with 10 bases in the middle. The CDR3 contains 15 residues. In DNA form, the CDR3 reads TGTGCCAGCAGCCAAGACGGGTTTCTGACCGGGGAGCTGTTTTTT. Residues: CASSQDGFLTGELFF.

The chain joins TRBV7-2 to TRBJ1-2; no definite D call. Per germline, CDR1 SGHTA and CDR2 FQGNSA. V was cut by 2 bases and J by 6 bases, with 16 bases left in between. The CDR3 spans 15 residues. DNA of the CDR3: TGTGCCAGCAGCTTACGGGAAGGGAACGGTAATGGCTACACCTTC. Translation: CASSLREGNGNGYTF.

This clonotype was seen only a few times. The chain employs TRBV24-1 and TRBJ2-7, with TRBD1 as a possible D gene (5 bases). Trimming cost V 3 bases and J 2 bases, with 13 bases left between them. In germline, CDR1 is KGHDR, CDR2 SFDVKD. This CDR3 is built from 15 residues. The CDR3 nucleotides read TGTGCCACCAGTGATGCCAAACAGGATACCTACGAGCAGTACTTC. Protein: CATSDAKQDTYEQYF.

This clonotype appeared a few times. This chain joins TRBV12-3 or TRBV12-4 and TRBJ2-3; 14 bases align to TRBD2. J lost 1 base, V lost 5 bases, and 2 bases had no gene match. The CDR3 sequence is 16 residues long. CDR3 sequence: CASSQGLAGGTDTQYF. The CDR3 DNA follows: TGTGCCAGCAGTCAGGGACTAGCGGGGGGCACAGATACGCAGTATTTT.

Here the CDR3 DNA reads TGTGCCAGCAGCTTTGTACCGGACCTCCCCGGGGGGATGAACACTGAAGCTTTCTTT. Protein product: CASSFVPDLPGGMNTEAFF. The chain links TRBV7-2 to TRBJ1-1; a weak D match, TRBD1 (5 bases). CDR1 SGHTA and CDR2 FQGNSA come from the germline V gene. The CDR3 contains 19 residues. Trimming removed 3 bases at V and 0 bases at J, with 23 bases between.

J is TRBJ1-1 and V is TRBV7-8; D is unresolved. Per the germline V gene, CDR1 is SGHVS and CDR2 is FQNEAQ. V lost 5 bases and J lost 1, with 2 bases in between. The CDR3 contains 11 residues. CDR3 region: CASSQNTEAFF. Here the CDR3 DNA reads TGTGCCAGCAGCCAGAACACTGAAGCTTTCTTT.

The chain employs TRBV10-3 and TRBJ2-1; D is undetermined. Germline lookup yields CDR1 ENHRY and CDR2 SYGVKD. Trimming took 0 bases from V and 16 from J, leaving 10 bases between them. The CDR3 extends over 11 amino acids. CDR3 sequence (DNA): TGTGCCATCAGTGAGTCAGGGAATCAATTCTTC. Translating it yields CAISESGNQFF.

This clonotype was seen more than once but under ten times. The J gene is TRBJ2-6, the V gene TRBV11-2; 10 bases map to TRBD1. The CDR3 has 18 residues. J gave up 5 bases and V 5 bases, and 12 bases lay outside the gene matches. Germline CDR1 and CDR2: SGHAT and FQNNGV. DNA of the CDR3: TGTGCCAGCAGCCCCAGACAGGGGGCAAAAACTAGGGCCAACGTCCTGACTTTC. The encoded protein is CASSPRQGAKTRANVLTF.

The chain recombines TRBV28 with TRBJ2-1, with D perhaps TRBD1 (6 bases). The germline V gene has CDR1 MDHEN and CDR2 SYDVKM. V dropped 1 base and J dropped 0 bases, with 16 bases sitting between them. The CDR3 extends over 18 amino acids. CDR3 DNA: TGTGCCAGCAGTTTATCCCCCTATGGGGGCCCCTCCTACAATGAGCAGTTCTTC. Its translation is CASSLSPYGGPSYNEQFF.